The rows below give T cell receptor beta chains drawn from one sample of a study of shared clonotypes between healthy human individuals. TCRdb's table, derived via immunoSEQ multiplex PCR, lists solely in-frame clones and lacks some. The sample lists roughly 1,100,000 clones, around 75% seen once, with approximately 1.5% in the top ten. The sequenced sample consisted of memory CD4+ T cells sorted from blood. All receptors derive from a man younger than 30 in good health. Each CDR3 is given with its conserved first and last residue. D genes are given only for firm matches. Clone size is shown for a subset of rows, as once, few, many or a class of expanded clone.

size | D | J | V | DNA | CDR3
. | . | TRBJ1-1 | TRBV5-5 | TGTGCCAGCAGCCATGACCCGGGACCCAGTTTGAACACTGAAGCTTTCTTT | CASSHDPGPSLNTEAFF
many | TRBD1 | TRBJ1-2 | TRBV5-1 | TGCGCCAGCAGCCCCGGGACAGGGGCCGGCTACACCTTC | CASSPGTGAGYTF
few | . | TRBJ2-4 | TRBV4-1 | TGCGCCAGCAGCCAAGACCGGGTCCTGTACTTC | CASSQDRVLYF
few | . | TRBJ2-2 | TRBV6-6 | TGTGCCAGCAGTTACTCGTCCGTCACCGGGGAGCTGTTTTTT | CASSYSSVTGELFF
. | TRBD1 | TRBJ1-2 | TRBV5-4 | TGTGCCAGCAGCTTGGCAAGGGACAGGGGCTCTGGCTATGGCTACACCTTC | CASSLARDRGSGYGYTF
. | . | TRBJ1-1 | TRBV6-5 | TGTGCCAGCAGTCTAAACAGGGAAGGTAGAGCTTTCTTT | CASSLNREGRAFF
. | . | TRBJ1-2 | TRBV5-6 | TGTGCCAGCAGCCCGCCGGGAGCTAACTATGGCTACACCTTC | CASSPPGANYGYTF
. | . | TRBJ1-5 | TRBV7-2 | TGTGCCAGCAGCTTAGCAAGGGGTCAGCCCCAGCATTTT | CASSLARGQPQHF
. | . | TRBJ1-3 | TRBV6-1 | TGTGCCAGCAGTGAACCTACCTCTGGAAACACCATATATTTT | CASSEPTSGNTIYF
once | TRBD2 | TRBJ2-1 | TRBV12-5 | TGTGCTAGTGGTTTCCGGGGTGCGGTGAGGGACTACTCCTACAATGAGCAGTTCTTC | CASGFRGAVRDYSYNEQFF
. | . | TRBJ1-1 | TRBV6-5 | TGTGCCAGCAGTTACACCCCAGGGTTGGCTGAAGCTTTCTTT | CASSYTPGLAEAFF
. | . | TRBJ1-4 | TRBV5-1 | TGCGCCAGCAGCTTGTCAGGGGATGAAAAACTGTTTTTT | CASSLSGDEKLFF
. | . | TRBJ1-4 | TRBV6-6 | TGTGCCTCCAGACGTGGGGCAACTAATGAAAAACTGTTTTTT | CASRRGATNEKLFF
. | TRBD1 | TRBJ1-6 | TRBV7-3 | TGTGCCAGCAGCTTCCCTCCCAAATTTGGACAGGGAAGGTCCTATAATTCACCCCTCCACTTT | CASSFPPKFGQGRSYNSPLHF
few | TRBD2 | TRBJ2-7 | TRBV7-2 | TGTGCCAGGGGGGCTAGCGGGACCCCACCTCAAGACGAGCAGTACTTC | CARGASGTPPQDEQYF
. | . | TRBJ1-5 | TRBV2 | TGTGCCAGCAAGGGGAGAGGGCCCAATCAGCCCCAGCATTTT | CASKGRGPNQPQHF
few | . | TRBJ1-5 | TRBV19 | TGTGCCAGTAGTATTCGAGACAATCAGCCCCAGCATTTT | CASSIRDNQPQHF
. | . | TRBJ2-2 | TRBV5-4 | TGTGCCAGCAGCTTTGGCTACACCGGGGAGCTGTTTTTT | CASSFGYTGELFF
. | TRBD1 | TRBJ2-1 | TRBV7-2 | TGTGCCAGCAGCTTAGGACAGGGGGTTCGTAATGAGCAGTTCTTC | CASSLGQGVRNEQFF
. | . | TRBJ1-2 | TRBV6-5 | TGTGCCAGCAGCCCGGGACAACACTATGGCTACACCTTC | CASSPGQHYGYTF
. | . | TRBJ1-1 | TRBV18 | TGTGCCAGCTCACCCAATCCCGTGAACACTGAAGCTTTCTTT | CASSPNPVNTEAFF
once | TRBD1 | TRBJ2-7 | TRBV27 | TGTGCCAGCAGTTTTGTCAGGGGGACCTACGAGCAGTACTTC | CASSFVRGTYEQYF
. | . | TRBJ1-1 | TRBV5-1 | TGCGCCAGCAGCTGGACAGACGCGAACACTGAAGCTTTCTTT | CASSWTDANTEAFF
. | . | TRBJ2-7 | TRBV10-3 | TGTGCCATCAGTAGCCCTTCACCCTACGAGCAGTACTTC | CAISSPSPYEQYF
. | TRBD2 | TRBJ2-3 | TRBV5-6 | TGTGCCAGCAGCTTAGGCGGGGGTAGCACAGATACGCAGTATTTT | CASSLGGGSTDTQYF
once | . | TRBJ1-1 | TRBV6-5 | TGTGCCAGCAGTTACTCCCTTGGAGGGGCCACTGAAGCTTTCTTT | CASSYSLGGATEAFF
. | . | TRBJ1-2 | TRBV19 | TGTGCCAGTAATGCACAGGGTGACCATGGCTACACCTTC | CASNAQGDHGYTF
. | . | TRBJ2-5 | TRBV6-5 | TGTGCCAGCAGTCATTTGGAGACCCAGTACTTC | CASSHLETQYF
few | . | TRBJ1-1 | TRBV5-1 | TGCGCCAGCAGCTTGGATCGCGTAACCACTGAAGCTTTCTTT | CASSLDRVTTEAFF
once | . | TRBJ1-2 | TRBV5-6 | TGTGCCAGCAGCCGAACCATGGAGGTCTACCATGGCTACACCTTC | CASSRTMEVYHGYTF
few | . | TRBJ2-1 | TRBV7-2 | TGTGCCAGCAGCCCTGACTCGGCCTACAATGAGCAGTTCTTC | CASSPDSAYNEQFF
few | . | TRBJ1-4 | TRBV2 | TGTGCCAGCAGTGAACGGACCGGAAATGAAAAACTGTTTTTT | CASSERTGNEKLFF
. | TRBD1 | TRBJ2-7 | TRBV19 | TGTGCCAGTAGCCTTCTGTACGGGACAGGGAGCCCGACCTACGAGCAGTACTTC | CASSLLYGTGSPTYEQYF
. | . | TRBJ2-5 | TRBV18 | TGTGCCAGCTCACCTAAAGGGGAGACCCAGTACTTC | CASSPKGETQYF
. | . | TRBJ2-6 | TRBV28 | TGTGCCAGCAGTTTTCAAGTCTCTGGGGCCAACGTCCTGACTTTC | CASSFQVSGANVLTF
. | TRBD2 | TRBJ2-3 | TRBV7-7 | TGTGCTAGCAGCTTAGCGGGTACTAGCACAGATACGCAGTATTTT | CASSLAGTSTDTQYF
. | TRBD1 | TRBJ1-6 | TRBV28 | TGTGCCAGCAGCACCGTCCAGGGGGCTAGTTCACCCCTCCACTTT | CASSTVQGASSPLHF
. | . | TRBJ2-2 | TRBV5-1 | TGCGCCAGCAGCTTAAGGACAAGGGACACCGGGGAGCTGTTTTTT | CASSLRTRDTGELFF
. | TRBD2 | TRBJ2-7 | TRBV4-3 | TGCGCCAGCAGCCAAGAAGCCCAAGCGGGGCCCTACGAGCAGTACTTC | CASSQEAQAGPYEQYF
. | . | TRBJ1-1 | TRBV11-2 | TGTGCCAGCAGCTGGGAGACGGTAAGCACTGAAGCTTTCTTT | CASSWETVSTEAFF
many | TRBD1 | TRBJ2-7 | TRBV28 | TGTGCCAGCAGACCAGGGACAGGGGGCGTTTACGAGCAGTACTTC | CASRPGTGGVYEQYF
. | . | TRBJ1-3 | TRBV30 | TGTGCCTGGAATCGGGGGACTGGAAACACCATATATTTT | CAWNRGTGNTIYF
once | . | TRBJ2-5 | TRBV5-1 | TGCGCCAGCAGCGCAGTCCCCAGGACAGCTAAAGAGACCCAGTACTTC | CASSAVPRTAKETQYF
few | . | TRBJ2-1 | TRBV18 | TGTGCCAGCTCACAGGGCACAGGGCTGAAGGATGAGCAGTTCTTC | CASSQGTGLKDEQFF
few | TRBD1 | TRBJ1-2 | TRBV28 | TGTGCCAGCAGTTCCCGACAGGGGGCGAACTATGGCTACACCTTC | CASSSRQGANYGYTF
few | . | TRBJ2-1 | TRBV14 | TGTGCCAGCAGCACTAAAAGACAGGCAAAGTACAATGAGCAGTTCTTC | CASSTKRQAKYNEQFF
once | . | TRBJ2-7 | TRBV11-2 | TGTGCCAGCAGCCTGCTAGGATACGAGCAGTACTTC | CASSLLGYEQYF
few | . | TRBJ2-3 | TRBV7-3 | TGTGCCAGCAGCTTAATGGCTGGTTCTTCTAGCACAGATACGCAGTATTTT | CASSLMAGSSSTDTQYF